The rows below give T cell receptor beta chains drawn from one sample of a study of cytomegalovirus exposure and HLA in healthy donors. This table comes from immunoSEQ multiplex PCR, and its TCRdb copy is limited to in-frame clones, with some not included. The sample holds 150,000 to 200,000 clones, 70% to 90% seen once. Material for sequencing was PBMCs. These receptor sequences come from a woman aged 25-40 years in good health and CMV-seronegative. The CDR3 runs from the conserved cysteine through the conserved F or W. The D gene is left open where the match is weak. Rows give clone size only sometimes, using once, few, many, or a class for an expanded clone.

>TRBV9|TRBD2|NA|TRBJ2-3
CASSVGLAGATDTQYF
TGTGCCAGCAGCGTAGGTCTAGCGGGGGCAACAGATACGCAGTATTTT
>TRBV5-6|NA|NA|TRBJ1-2
CASSLEGRQSLFYGYTF
TGTGCCAGCAGCTTGGAGGGTAGACAGTCCCTGTTCTATGGCTACACCTTC
>TRBV28|NA|NA|TRBJ2-7
CASSPRYDEQYF
TGTGCCAGCAGTCCGCGGTACGACGAGCAGTACTTC
>TRBV4-3|NA|NA|TRBJ1-2
CASSTQGLGGYTF
TGCGCCAGCAGCACACAGGGTTTAGGAGGCTACACCTTC
>TRBV10-3|NA|NA|TRBJ1-2
CAIRAGHARGYTF
TGTGCCATCAGGGCAGGACATGCGAGAGGCTACACCTTC
>TRBV11-2|TRBD2|NA|TRBJ2-1
CASSWTSGGVAWNEQFF
TGTGCCAGCAGCTGGACTAGCGGGGGGGTCGCGTGGAATGAGCAGTTCTTC
>TRBV6-5|NA|NA|TRBJ1-6
CASSYDRGNNSPLHF
TGTGCCAGCAGTTACGACAGAGGAAACAATTCACCCCTCCACTTT
>TRBV11-1|TRBD1|few|TRBJ2-2
CASSQLTGKITGELFF
TGTGCCAGCAGCCAGTTGACAGGGAAGATCACCGGGGAGCTGTTTTTT
>TRBV9|NA|NA|TRBJ2-2
CASSVVSGRTGELFF
TGTGCCAGCAGCGTAGTCTCCGGGAGAACCGGGGAGCTGTTTTTT
>TRBV4-3|NA|NA|TRBJ2-5
CASSKDRYQETQYF
TGCGCCAGCAGCAAAGACAGATATCAAGAGACCCAGTACTTC
>TRBV18|TRBD1|NA|TRBJ2-3
CASSLIQGADTQYF
TGTGCCAGCTCACTTATACAGGGGGCAGATACGCAGTATTTT
>TRBV2|NA|few|TRBJ2-5
CASLTTVGETQYF
TGTGCCAGCCTGACTACGGTTGGAGAGACCCAGTACTTC
>TRBV27|TRBD1|NA|TRBJ2-2
CASSLLGTGVGGELFF
TGTGCCAGCAGCCTACTGGGGACAGGGGTCGGCGGGGAGCTGTTTTTT
>TRBV10-2|TRBD1|NA|TRBJ2-7
CASSEADRGLGEQYF
TGCGCCAGCAGTGAAGCAGACAGGGGGCTGGGAGAGCAGTACTTC
>TRBV11-2|NA|NA|TRBJ1-5
CASSLVAAGTQHF
TGTGCCAGCAGCTTAGTAGCGGCAGGGACCCAGCATTTT
>TRBV29-1|TRBD2|once|TRBJ2-1
CSLSVGLAGEIWDEQFF
TGCAGCCTCTCCGTGGGACTAGCGGGGGAGATTTGGGATGAGCAGTTCTTC
>TRBV6-6|NA|NA|TRBJ1-3
CASSYLAGIGGNTIYF
TGTGCCAGCAGTTACCTGGCAGGGATAGGTGGAAACACCATATATTTT
>TRBV5-1|NA|NA|TRBJ2-5
CASSLDTRGETQYF
TGCGCCAGCAGCCTAGACACCCGAGGGGAGACCCAGTACTTC
>TRBV7-2|NA|NA|TRBJ2-7
CASSPQAFSYEQYF
TGTGCCAGCAGCCCCCAAGCTTTTTCCTACGAGCAGTACTTC
>TRBV5-6|TRBD1|NA|TRBJ1-4
CASRQGMREKLFF
TGTGCCAGCAGACAGGGGATGCGGGAAAAACTGTTTTTT
>TRBV5-1|NA|NA|TRBJ2-2
CASSEVVGNTGELFF
TGCGCCAGCAGCGAGGTTGTCGGCAACACCGGGGAGCTGTTTTTT
>TRBV27|NA|NA|TRBJ1-6
CASSLDTSSYNSPLHF
TGTGCCAGCAGTTTAGACACGAGCTCCTATAATTCACCCCTCCACTTT
>TRBV28|NA|NA|TRBJ1-1
CASTRQENTEAFF
TGTGCCAGCACCAGACAGGAAAATACTGAAGCTTTCTTT
>TRBV28|NA|NA|TRBJ1-4
CASTFVRATNEKLFF
TGTGCCAGCACCTTTGTTAGAGCAACTAATGAAAAACTGTTTTTT
>TRBV30|NA|NA|TRBJ1-1
CAWSPPTRAEAFF
TGTGCCTGGAGTCCACCCACCCGAGCTGAAGCTTTCTTT
>TRBV28|NA|once|TRBJ1-2
CASSSLISHSEDYGYTF
TGTGCCAGCAGTTCCCTCATTTCCCATTCAGAGGACTATGGCTACACCTTC
>TRBV28|NA|NA|TRBJ1-2
CASSLATGPRGGYTF
TGTGCCAGCAGTTTAGCAACAGGTCCCCGGGGGGGCTACACCTTC
>TRBV28|NA|NA|TRBJ2-7
CASSLGPGRGTYEQYF
TGTGCCAGCAGCCTGGGGCCGGGCCGAGGAACCTACGAGCAGTACTTC
>TRBV6-1|NA|NA|TRBJ1-1
CASSEAKLNTEAFF
TGTGCCAGCAGTGAAGCAAAGCTCAACACTGAAGCTTTCTTT
>TRBV4-1|TRBD1|NA|TRBJ1-6
CASSRQGAENSPLHF
TGCGCCAGCAGCCGACAGGGGGCTGAGAATTCACCCCTCCACTTT
>TRBV7-9|TRBD2|NA|TRBJ2-1
CASSPLAGDYNEQFF
TGTGCCAGCTCACCCTTAGCGGGGGACTACAATGAGCAGTTCTTC
>TRBV28|NA|NA|TRBJ1-4
CASSPQTRKLFF
TGTGCCAGCAGTCCCCAGACGCGGAAACTGTTTTTT
>TRBV7-9|NA|NA|TRBJ1-6
CASSLGGARNSPLHF
TGTGCCAGCAGCTTAGGGGGCGCAAGAAATTCACCCCTCCACTTT
>TRBV6-5|TRBD1|NA|TRBJ1-3
CASRPDRGGNTIYF
TGTGCCAGCAGACCCGACAGGGGGGGAAACACCATATATTTT
>TRBV5-1|TRBD1|NA|TRBJ1-6
CASSLGGTENSPLHF
TGCGCCAGCAGCTTGGGCGGGACAGAGAATTCACCCCTCCACTTT
>TRBV27|TRBD2|NA|TRBJ2-7
CASSILAGPTEQYF
TGTGCCAGCAGTATACTAGCGGGACCCACCGAGCAGTACTTC
>TRBV4-1|NA|NA|TRBJ2-7
CASSQEGALFEQYF
TGCGCCAGCAGCCAAGAGGGCGCGCTCTTCGAGCAGTACTTC
>TRBV23-1|NA|NA|TRBJ1-5
CASRALSGQASNQPQHF
TGCGCCAGTCGTGCCCTTAGCGGGCAGGCTAGCAATCAGCCCCAGCATTTT
>TRBV19|TRBD2|NA|TRBJ2-7
CASSIGRLAGSYEQYF
TGTGCCAGTAGTATCGGGAGACTAGCGGGGTCCTACGAGCAGTACTTC
>TRBV11-2|NA|NA|TRBJ1-3
CASSFVLGAGNTIYF
TGTGCCAGCAGCTTTGTCCTCGGGGCTGGAAACACCATATATTTT
>TRBV10-3|NA|NA|TRBJ2-7
CAISPTEGIYEQYF
TGTGCCATCAGTCCTACGGAGGGGATCTACGAGCAGTACTTC
>TRBV7-2|NA|NA|TRBJ2-3
CASSLVGGSDTQYF
TGTGCCAGCAGCTTAGTGGGAGGCTCAGATACGCAGTATTTT
>TRBV7-9|TRBD1|NA|TRBJ2-7
CASSLVGRDRQHF
TGTGCCAGCAGCTTAGTTGGAAGGGACAGACAACACTTC
>TRBV6-1|TRBD2|NA|TRBJ2-5
CASDASGLQETQYF
TGTGCCAGCGACGCTAGCGGGCTCCAAGAGACCCAGTACTTC
>TRBV27|NA|NA|TRBJ2-3
CASSLYPGRAPTDTQYF
TGTGCCAGCAGTTTATATCCAGGGCGCGCCCCCACAGATACGCAGTATTTT
>TRBV29-1|TRBD2|NA|TRBJ2-3
CSVGGPGGGSDTQYF
TGCAGCGTTGGGGGGCCCGGGGGGGGCTCAGATACGCAGTATTTT
>TRBV28|NA|NA|TRBJ2-7
CASSYPRTGHEQYF
TGTGCCAGCAGTTACCCCCGAACAGGACACGAGCAGTACTTC